This TCR beta chain was documented in a study of blood T cell repertoires in COVID-19 (dated by TCRdb to about 2020). Some background on the complete study: Collaborator samples came from the United States, Italy and Spain and covered acute and convalescent phases of COVID-19. The prospective study material was composed of cDNA or gDNA derived from T cells, B-cell-depleted T cells, or PBMCs. Subjects who had been exposed to COVID-19, were actively infected with it, or had recovered from it provided the deeply sampled blood TCRbeta repertoires that made up the dataset. The repertoires were released in a freely available public database meant as a resource for research on the immune response to SARS-CoV-2. The samples were drawn from the first 160 participants of the ongoing ImmuneRACE study and from 1,200 or so subjects provided by 6 global collaborators. Sample metadata almost always included a de-identified subject ID, COVID-19 status, age in years and sex. Where available, HLA class I and class II types were taken from metadata supplied by the sample provider and were not determined by assay-based typing. Paper-wide results and their limitations: How much clinical and demographic metadata was included differed by source and by participant, and the metadata was provided uncurated.

This clone was counted once. Its antigen is currently not known. The input lacks base qualities; no much larger clone sits a single base away. The germline V gene encodes CDR1 ENHRY and CDR2 SYGVKD. Including the terminal cysteine and phenylalanine, the CDR3 comprises 13 residues. The kept DNA is CDR3 alone, 39 bases in frame from the first base. Between the V and J ends, shortened by 4 bases and 4 bases respectively, the junction contains 10 bases. One collaborating source in Seattle enrolled patients while the patients were actively infected and followed the patients over time throughout the course of disease. The collaborating institutions used their own protocols to collect whole blood in K2EDTA tubes. For TCRbeta analysis, collaborator samples were shipped as frozen whole blood, as isolated PBMCs, or as DNA extracted from either sample type. The immunoSEQ Assay, a bias-controlled multiplex PCR, was used to amplify TCRbeta CDR3 regions from genomic DNA. The authors' pipeline ran thus. Nucleated cell counts per sample were estimated from amplification of reference gene primers within the assay. To quantify the absolute abundance of each unique TCRbeta CDR3 rearrangement, sequence reads were collapsed and filtered. For each sample, productive Simpson clonality was calculated as the square root of Simpson's diversity index across productive rearrangements. TCRdb limited this immuneACCESS table to in-frame rearrangements with V and J called. A share of clones is missing; checked studies link under half to unresolved V genes, and the rest is unexplained. Clone size and V and J calls were adopted from that table, with D and trimming inferred from the DNA. This sample has 450,000 or so clones in its table, and 80% to 90% of those were observed once. Together, the top ten hold over 0.7% of the sample.

The chain is made from TRBV10-3 and TRBJ1-1, with TRBD1 as a weak D call on 5 bases. The sequence came from a man between 18 and 29 years old with COVID-19, enrolled during active disease. Material for sequencing was peripheral blood. Here is the DNA: TGTGCCATCAGTGGGTTTCAGGGCACTGAAGCTTTCTTT. It specifies CAISGFQGTEAFF.